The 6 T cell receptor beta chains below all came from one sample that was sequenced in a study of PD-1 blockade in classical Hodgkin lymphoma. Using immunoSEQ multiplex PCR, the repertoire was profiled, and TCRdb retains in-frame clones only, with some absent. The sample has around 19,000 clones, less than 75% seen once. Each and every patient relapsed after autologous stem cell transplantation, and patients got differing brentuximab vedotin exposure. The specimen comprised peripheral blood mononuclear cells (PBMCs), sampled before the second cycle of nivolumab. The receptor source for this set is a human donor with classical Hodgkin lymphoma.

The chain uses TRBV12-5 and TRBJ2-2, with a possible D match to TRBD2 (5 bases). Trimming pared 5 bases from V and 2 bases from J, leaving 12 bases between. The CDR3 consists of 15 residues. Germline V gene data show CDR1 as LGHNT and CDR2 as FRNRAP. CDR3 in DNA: TGTGCTAGTGGTATCAGGACTGTTAACACCGGGGAGCTGTTTTTT. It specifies CASGIRTVNTGELFF. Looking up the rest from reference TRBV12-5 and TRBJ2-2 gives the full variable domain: DARVTQTPRHKVTEMGQEVTMRCQPILGHNTVFWYRQTMMQGLELLAYFRNRAPLDDSGMPKDRFSAEMPDATLATLKIQPSEPRDSAVYFCASGIRTVNTGELFFGEGSRLTVL.

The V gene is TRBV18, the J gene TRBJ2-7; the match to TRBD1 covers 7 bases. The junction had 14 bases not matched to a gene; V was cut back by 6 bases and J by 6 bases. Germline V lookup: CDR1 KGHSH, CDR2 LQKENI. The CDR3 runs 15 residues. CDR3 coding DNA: TGTGCCAGCTCCCCCGGACAGGCGGGTACATCCGAGCAGTACTTC. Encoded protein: CASSPGQAGTSEQYF.

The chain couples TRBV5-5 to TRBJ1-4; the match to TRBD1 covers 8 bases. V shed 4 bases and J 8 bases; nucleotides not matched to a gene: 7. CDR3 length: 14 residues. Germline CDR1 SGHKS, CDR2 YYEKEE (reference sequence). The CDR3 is CASSPGQGKEKLFF. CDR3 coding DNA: TGTGCCAGCAGCCCAGGACAGGGAAAAGAAAAACTGTTTTTT. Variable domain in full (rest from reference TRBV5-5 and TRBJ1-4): DAGVTQSPTHLIKTRGQQVTLRCSPISGHKSVSWYQQVLGQGPQFIFQYYEKEERGRGNFPDRFSARQFPNYSSELNVNALLLGDSALYLCASSPGQGKEKLFFGSGTQLSVL.

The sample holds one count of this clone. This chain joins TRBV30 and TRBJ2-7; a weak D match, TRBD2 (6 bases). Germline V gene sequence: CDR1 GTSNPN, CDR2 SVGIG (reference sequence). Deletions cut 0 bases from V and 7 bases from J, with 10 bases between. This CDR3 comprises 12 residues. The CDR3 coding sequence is TGTGCCTGGAGTGTACTAGCATGGGAGCAGTACTTC. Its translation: CAWSVLAWEQYF.

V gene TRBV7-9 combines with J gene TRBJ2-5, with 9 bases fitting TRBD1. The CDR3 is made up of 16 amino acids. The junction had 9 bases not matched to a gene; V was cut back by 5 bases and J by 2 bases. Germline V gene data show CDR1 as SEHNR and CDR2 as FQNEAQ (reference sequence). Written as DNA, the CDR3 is TGTGCCAGCAGCCCCACCGGGACAGGGTTACAAGAGACCCAGTACTTC. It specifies CASSPTGTGLQETQYF.

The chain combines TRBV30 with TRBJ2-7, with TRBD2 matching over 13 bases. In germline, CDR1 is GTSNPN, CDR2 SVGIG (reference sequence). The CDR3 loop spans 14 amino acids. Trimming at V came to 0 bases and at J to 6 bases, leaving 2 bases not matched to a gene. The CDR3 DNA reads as TGTGCCTGGAGTGTACTAGCGGGAGGGCCCGAGCAGTACTTC. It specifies CAWSVLAGGPEQYF. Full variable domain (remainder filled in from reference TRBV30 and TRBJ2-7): SQTIHQWPATLVQPVGSPLSLECTVEGTSNPNLYWYRQAAGRGLQLLFYSVGIGQISSEVPQNLSASRPQDRQFILSSKKLLLSDSGFYLCAWSVLAGGPEQYFGPGTRLTVT.